The clone carrying this TCR beta chain has just a few counts. The target antigen is unknown. The CDR3 is 12 amino acids. V shed 6 bases and J shed 8 bases, with 8 bases lying between them. Germline V gives CDR1 LGHDT, CDR2 YNNKEL (reference sequence). This entry comes from a study of vaccination effects on CD4 cells after COVID-19. Study findings and constraints: The study found marked clonal contraction of infection- and vaccine-induced clones late after vaccination.

Using viral peptide pools, the ViraFEST assay grew out antigen-specific CD4+ T cells prior to sequencing. Scientists isolated CD4+ T cells after a roughly ten-day culture period ended. The study found no prior SARS-CoV-2 infection in the vaccine recipients, who tested negative for nucleocapsid antibodies. Wells of roughly 1.9 million PBMC each were grown with roughly 10 IU/ml IL-2 and around 10 ug/ml peptides. The table came from immunoSEQ multiplex PCR; TCRdb's copy has only in-frame clones and leaves some out. This sample has roughly 75,000 clones; under 75% occur once, and the top ten carry 4%. The receptor comes from a human donor who received a COVID-19 vaccine. The chain is built from TRBV3-1 (or the pseudogene TRBV3-2) and TRBJ1-6, with D perhaps matching TRBD1 (5 bases). The sample here was CD4+ T cells from PBMCs cultured with HCoV-OC43 spike peptides, taken before COVID-19 vaccination. Subset given: HCoV-OC43 spike overlapping peptide pool stimulation. The CDR3 DNA reads as TGTGCCAGCAGTCCAGGGTATTCACCCCTCCACTTT. Amino acids: CASSPGYSPLHF.